The 26 T cell receptor beta chains given below trace back to one sample, sequenced in a study of T cells after yellow fever vaccination. TCRdb passed the 5' RACE reads through MiXCR, listing each CDR3 protein once. The repertoire holds fewer than 350,000 distinct CDR3 sequences, with 3.5% to 5% as singletons. The starting material was PBMCs, obtained 15 days after the yellow fever booster vaccination. These receptors were collected from a man younger than 35 who received the YFV17D yellow fever vaccine.

This clonotype was counted many times. DNA of the CDR3: TGTGCCAGCAGCGGCCTAAAAGGGGCGAGCACCGGGGAGCTGTTTTTT. Translated, it gives CASSGLKGASTGELFF. The V call is TRBV7-2, the J call TRBJ2-2; maybe TRBD1 (5 bases). The ends were cut back, 5 bases at V and 4 bases at J, with 17 bases in the middle. CDR3 length: 16 amino acids. The germline CDR1 and CDR2 sequences are SGHTA and FQGNSA.

This chain's CDR3 is CSAREGPGTEAFF. The CDR3 DNA follows: TGCAGTGCTAGAGAGGGCCCGGGCACTGAAGCTTTCTTT. The chain links TRBV20-1 to TRBJ1-1; D unresolved. V lost 0 bases and J 4 bases, leaving 9 bases between the germline ends. From germline, CDR1 is DFQATT and CDR2 SNEGSKA (reference sequence). The CDR3 has 13 amino acids.

This clonotype was picked up many times. The V gene is TRBV12-3 or TRBV12-4, the J gene TRBJ1-3; no reliable D call. The CDR3 has 15 amino acids. Trimming took 3 bases from V and 0 from J, leaving 9 bases between them. CDR3 sequence reads: CASSFGGPSGNTIYF. CDR3 coding DNA: TGTGCCAGCAGTTTCGGAGGGCCCTCTGGAAACACCATATATTTT.

Only a few counts were recorded for this clonotype. The chain links TRBV20-1 to TRBJ2-1; D possibly uses TRBD1 or TRBD2 (6 bases each). The CDR3 runs to 14 residues. Germline-derived CDR1 and CDR2 are DFQATT and SNEGSKA (reference sequence). Trimming shortened V by 4 bases and J by 9 bases, and 19 bases separated the two germline ends. Here the CDR3 reads CSATRGAEEGEQFF. The CDR3 bases are TGCAGTGCTACGAGGGGGGCCGAAGAGGGTGAGCAGTTCTTC.

The genes are TRBV5-1 and TRBJ2-2; 8 nucleotides line up with TRBD2. The CDR3 length is 18 residues. V trimming: 4 bases; J trimming: 6 bases; junction bases outside the gene matches: 17. CDR1 SGHRS and CDR2 YFSETQ come from the germline V gene. This CDR3 is CASSPGRTSPVLAGELFF. CDR3 coding DNA: TGCGCCAGCAGCCCGGGAAGGACTAGCCCGGTTCTCGCCGGGGAGCTGTTTTTT. Variable domain in full (rest from reference TRBV5-1 and TRBJ2-2): KAGVTQTPRYLIKTRGQQVTLSCSPISGHRSVSWYQQTPGQGLQFLFEYFSETQRNKGNFPGRFSGRQFSNSRSEMNVSTLELGDSALYLCASSPGRTSPVLAGELFFGEGSRLTVL.

Ten or more counts support this clonotype. This chain uses TRBV23-1 with TRBJ1-3; the D is unclear. TRBV23-1 is marked as an open reading frame, function uncertain. CDR3 size: 11 residues. V lost 11 bases, J lost 10 bases, and 15 bases lay in between. The CDR3 is CAVAGRRTIYF. CDR3 coding DNA: TGCGCCGTAGCGGGGAGGAGGACCATATATTTT.

This clonotype was seen ten or more times. The chain carries TRBV20-1 and TRBJ2-2; D may be TRBD2 (7 bases). Trimming stripped 6 bases from V and 7 bases from J, with 15 bases between. CDR1 is DFQATT, CDR2 SNEGSKA, per germline (reference sequence). The CDR3 runs to 13 residues. The CDR3 DNA reads TGCAGTGCGGCCCGGGGGGCCGACGGGGAGCTGTTTTTT. Translating gives CSAARGADGELFF.

The V gene is TRBV12-3 or TRBV12-4, the J gene TRBJ2-1, with D possibly TRBD1 on 6 matching bases. Trimming removed 4 bases at V and 9 bases at J, with 10 bases between. This CDR3 has 12 amino acids. The CDR3 is CASSYRVREQFF. The CDR3, as DNA: TGTGCCAGCAGTTACAGGGTGCGTGAGCAGTTCTTC.

Ten or more counts support this clonotype. The chain combines TRBV6-6 with TRBJ1-6; D unresolved. Germline lookup yields CDR1 MNHNY and CDR2 SVGAGI (reference sequence). The V gene lost 2 bases and the J gene lost 6 bases, with 17 bases spanning the gap. The CDR3 loop spans 17 amino acids. CDR3 DNA sequence: TGTGCCAGCAGTTACAGTACTTATGCCGGAGGTAATTCACCCCTCCACTTT. This gives the protein CASSYSTYAGGNSPLHF.

This clonotype was seen ten or more times. The CDR3 reads CSAERGGRETQYF. The DNA for the CDR3 is TGCAGTGCTGAGCGGGGGGGCCGGGAGACCCAGTACTTC. The rearrangement uses TRBV20-1 and TRBJ2-5; 10 bases match TRBD2. This CDR3 has 13 amino acids. V was clipped by 5 bases and J by 5 bases; unmatched bases: 5. Looked up from germline, CDR1 is DFQATT and CDR2 is SNEGSKA (reference sequence).

This clonotype has ten or more counts. The V gene is TRBV30, the J gene TRBJ2-7, with D unclear. V was pared by 2 bases and J by 2 bases, with 10 bases between. The CDR3 totals 13 residues. From germline, CDR1 is GTSNPN and CDR2 SVGIG (reference sequence). The CDR3 DNA sequence: TGTGCCTGGAGTCTCGGAGTGGCCTACGAGCAGTACTTC. Translated: CAWSLGVAYEQYF.

At least ten counts were recorded for this clonotype. V is TRBV18 and J is TRBJ1-2; D unresolved. Germline CDR1 reads KGHSH; CDR2 reads LQKENI. This CDR3 has 13 amino acids. V dropped 8 bases and J dropped 1 base, with 11 bases sitting between them. CDR3 region: CASSPGSNYGYTF. CDR3 nucleotides: TGTGCCAGCAGCCCCGGCAGTAACTATGGCTACACCTTC.

The chain combines TRBV7-2 with TRBJ2-7; 10 bases are a match to TRBD1. V shed 3 bases, J shed 2 bases, and the junction held 7 bases outside the gene matches. CDR3 length: 16 residues. Germline V lookup: CDR1 SGHTA, CDR2 FQGNSA. CDR3 sequence: CASSFTGTGDPYEQYF. The CDR3 bases are TGTGCCAGCAGCTTCACCGGGACAGGGGACCCCTACGAGCAGTACTTC.

In its sample, this clonotype was seen a few times. The rearrangement uses TRBV5-1 and TRBJ2-1; D is undetermined. Trimming stripped 0 bases from V and 7 bases from J, with 8 bases between. This CDR3 has 13 residues. Per germline, CDR1 SGHRS and CDR2 YFSETQ. DNA for the CDR3: TGCGCCAGCAGCTTGGAACTGCGGAATGAGCAGTTCTTC. It encodes CASSLELRNEQFF.

The V gene is TRBV25-1, the J gene TRBJ1-1; D is perhaps TRBD1 (6 bases). V dropped 4 bases and J dropped 3 bases, with 12 bases sitting between them. The CDR3 spans 14 residues. Germline-derived CDR1 and CDR2 are MGHDK and SYGVNS. CDR3 loop: CASSGWTVDTEAFF. CDR3 nucleotide sequence: TGTGCCAGCAGTGGTTGGACAGTAGACACTGAAGCTTTCTTT.

The CDR3 protein is CASSPQGRIPEAFF. Written as DNA, the CDR3 is TGTGCCAGCAGTCCGCAGGGACGGATCCCTGAAGCTTTCTTT. J is TRBJ1-1 and V is TRBV25-1, with D perhaps TRBD1 (5 bases). The CDR3 is 14 residues long. CDR1 is MGHDK and CDR2 is SYGVNS in the germline V gene. Deletions cut 5 bases from V and 6 bases from J, with 16 bases between.

J is TRBJ2-1 and V is TRBV27, with a tentative D call TRBD1 (6 bases). The CDR3 contains 16 residues. Germline loops: CDR1 MNHEY, CDR2 SMNVEV (reference sequence). Deletions cut 5 bases from V and 6 bases from J, with 20 bases between. The CDR3 region is CASSPLITGNRNEQFF. CDR3 coding DNA: TGTGCCAGCAGTCCACTTATCACAGGGAATCGCAATGAGCAGTTCTTC.

This clonotype was found many times. The chain couples TRBV7-2 to TRBJ2-1, with unresolved D. Between the trimmed V and J ends, which lost 1 base and 9 bases, there was a span of 10 bases. Germline-derived CDR1 and CDR2 are SGHTA and FQGNSA. The CDR3 sequence is 13 residues long. The CDR3 sequence is CASSLGRLAEQFF. The CDR3 region has the DNA TGTGCCAGCAGCTTAGGTAGGTTGGCTGAGCAGTTCTTC.

The sample holds a few counts of this clonotype. CDR3 bases: TGTGCCAGCAGTTTGGCGACTAGCGTCGGGGAGCTGTTTTTT. This codes for CASSLATSVGELFF. The V call is TRBV12-3 or TRBV12-4, the J call TRBJ2-2, with 8 nucleotides matching TRBD2. This CDR3 region has 14 residues. V lost 3 bases to trimming and J lost 7 bases; unmatched junction nucleotides: 4.

This clonotype was detected only a few times. The chain carries TRBV12-3 or TRBV12-4 and TRBJ2-1, with D tentatively TRBD1 or TRBD2 (5 bases each). This CDR3 has 15 residues. The ends were cut back, 7 bases at V and 8 bases at J, with 21 bases in the middle. The CDR3 reads CASKPSVGRLDEQFF. In DNA, the CDR3 is TGTGCCAGCAAACCTTCGGTGGGACGCCTCGATGAGCAGTTCTTC.

This clonotype has a count of ten or more. The gene calls are TRBV29-1 and TRBJ1-3; the match to TRBD1 covers 8 bases. This CDR3 contains 14 residues. CDR1 and CDR2 (germline): SQVTM, ANQGSEA. Germline trimming cut 6 bases from V and 4 bases from J; bases unmatched to any gene: 8. The CDR3 sequence: CSVDPGGQGNTIYF. DNA of the CDR3: TGCAGCGTCGATCCAGGGGGCCAAGGAAACACCATATATTTT.

This clonotype has at least ten counts. The rearrangement uses TRBV9 and TRBJ1-1, with unresolved D. Germline CDR1 reads SGDLS; CDR2 reads YYNGEE. The length of the CDR3 is 14 residues. V was shortened by 4 bases and J by 0 bases, with 10 bases between the two germline ends. The CDR3 loop is CASSPWVMNTEAFF. CDR3 bases: TGTGCCAGCAGCCCTTGGGTTATGAACACTGAAGCTTTCTTT.

In its sample, this clonotype was seen a few times. The chain uses TRBV21-1 and TRBJ2-3; TRBD1 is the table's D call, not checked against the DNA. TRBV21-1 is classified as a pseudogene. CDR3 size: 16 residues. This chain's CDR3 is CASSKEGQEDTDTQYF. The CDR3 coding sequence is TGTGCCAGCAGCAAAGAGGGACAGGAAGACACAGATACGCAGTATTTT.

This clonotype has a handful of counts. The V call is TRBV10-3, the J call TRBJ2-7; 10 bases map to TRBD1. The germline gives CDR1 ENHRY, CDR2 SYGVKD. This CDR3 has 15 amino acids. V was pared by 6 bases and J by 5 bases, with 10 bases of the junction left unmatched. This CDR3 is CAISSGTGAVDEQYV. The CDR3 nucleotides are TGTGCCATCAGCTCCGGGACAGGGGCAGTAGACGAGCAGTACGTC.

This clonotype was seen ten or more times. This rearrangement joins TRBV7-8 to TRBJ1-4, with 7 nucleotides matching TRBD1. V dropped 5 bases and J dropped 6; count of bases not matched to a gene: 3. The CDR3 is 13 residues long. Germline lookup yields CDR1 SGHVS and CDR2 FQNEAQ. This chain's CDR3 is CASSLGQHEKLFF. The CDR3 region has the DNA TGTGCCAGCAGCCTGGGACAGCATGAAAAACTGTTTTTT.

This clonotype occurred many times. CDR3 nucleotides: TGTGCCAGTACTAGCTCCTACGAGCAGTACGTC. The encoded protein is CASTSSYEQYV. The V and J genes are TRBV7-9 and TRBJ2-7, with D perhaps matching TRBD2 (5 bases). This CDR3 is built from 11 residues. The germline V gene encodes CDR1 SEHNR and CDR2 FQNEAQ (reference sequence). V was trimmed by 9 bases and J by 0 bases, leaving 6 bases between them.